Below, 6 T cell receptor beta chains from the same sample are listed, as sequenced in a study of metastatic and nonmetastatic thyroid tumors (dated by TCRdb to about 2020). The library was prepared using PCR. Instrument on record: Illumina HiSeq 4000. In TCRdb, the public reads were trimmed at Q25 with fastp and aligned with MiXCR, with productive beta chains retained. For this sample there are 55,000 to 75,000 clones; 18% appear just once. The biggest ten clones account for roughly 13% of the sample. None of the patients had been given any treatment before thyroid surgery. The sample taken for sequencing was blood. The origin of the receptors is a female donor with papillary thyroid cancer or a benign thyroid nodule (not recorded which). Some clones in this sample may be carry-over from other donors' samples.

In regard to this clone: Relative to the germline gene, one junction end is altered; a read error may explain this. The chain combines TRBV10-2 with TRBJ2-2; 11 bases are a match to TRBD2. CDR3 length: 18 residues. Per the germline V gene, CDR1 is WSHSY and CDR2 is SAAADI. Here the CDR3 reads CASSPLAGGRKFAGGLFF. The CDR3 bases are TGCGCCAGCAGTCCTCTAGCGGGAGGTCGGAAGTTCGCCGGGGGGCTGTTTTTT.

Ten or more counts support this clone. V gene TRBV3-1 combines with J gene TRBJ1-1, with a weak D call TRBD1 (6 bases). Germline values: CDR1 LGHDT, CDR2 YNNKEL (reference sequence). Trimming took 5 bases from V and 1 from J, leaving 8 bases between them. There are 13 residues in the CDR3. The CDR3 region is CASSEQGNTEAFF. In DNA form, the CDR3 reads TGTGCCAGCAGCGAACAGGGGAACACTGAAGCTTTCTTT.

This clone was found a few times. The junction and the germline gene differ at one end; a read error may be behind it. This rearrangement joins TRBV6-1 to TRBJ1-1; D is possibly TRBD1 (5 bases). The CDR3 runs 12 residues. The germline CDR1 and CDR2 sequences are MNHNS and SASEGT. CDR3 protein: CASSEPGRGWVF. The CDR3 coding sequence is TGTGCCAGCAGTGAACCAGGGCGAGGTTGGGTTTTT.

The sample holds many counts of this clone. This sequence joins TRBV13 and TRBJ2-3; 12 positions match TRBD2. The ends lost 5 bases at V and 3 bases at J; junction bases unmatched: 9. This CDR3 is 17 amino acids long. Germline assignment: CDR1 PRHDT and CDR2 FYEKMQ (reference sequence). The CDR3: CASSPHRLAGDTDTQYF. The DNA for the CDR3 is TGTGCCAGCAGCCCACACCGACTAGCGGGAGATACAGATACGCAGTATTTT.

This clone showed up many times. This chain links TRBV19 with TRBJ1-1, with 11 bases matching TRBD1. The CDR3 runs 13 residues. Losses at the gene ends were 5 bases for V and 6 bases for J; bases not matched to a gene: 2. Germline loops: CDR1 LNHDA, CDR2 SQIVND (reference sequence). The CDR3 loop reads CASSLGQGAEAFF. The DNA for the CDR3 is TGTGCCAGTAGTCTGGGACAGGGGGCTGAAGCTTTCTTT. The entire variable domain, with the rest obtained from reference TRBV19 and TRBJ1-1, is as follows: DGGITQSPKYLFRKEGQNVTLSCEQNLNHDAMYWYRQDPGQGLRLIYYSQIVNDFQKGDIAEGYSVSREKKESFPLTVTSAQKNPTAFYLCASSLGQGAEAFFGQGTRLTVV.

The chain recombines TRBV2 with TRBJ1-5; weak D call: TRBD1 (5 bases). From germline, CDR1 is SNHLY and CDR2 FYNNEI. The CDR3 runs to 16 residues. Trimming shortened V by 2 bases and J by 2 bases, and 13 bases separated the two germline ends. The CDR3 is CASSELRGSGNQPQHF. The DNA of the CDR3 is TGTGCCAGCAGTGAACTTCGGGGGAGTGGCAATCAGCCCCAGCATTTT.